Listed below are T cell receptor beta chains from one sample, sequenced in a study of T cells after posttransplantation cyclophosphamide. Produced via immunoSEQ multiplex PCR; TCRdb's table is partial and in-frame only. The sample comprises over 10,000 clones, roughly 2% of which are singletons, and less than 20% rests with the top ten. Sequenced material: PBMCs, taken after allogeneic stem cell transplant with posttransplant cyclophosphamide. The receptors stem from a young adult male patient who received an allogeneic stem cell transplant from a related donor, was CMV-positive, and had no GVHD. Some T cells may possibly be graft donor cells. Each CDR3 is given with its conserved first and last residue. A D gene is named only where the DNA matches it firmly. Rows give clone size only sometimes, using once, few, many, or a class for an expanded clone.

length,J,D,size,V,CDR3,DNA
16,TRBJ1-4,TRBD1,NA,TRBV7-9,CASSLVRGQGIEKLFF,TGTGCCAGCAGCCTAGTGCGGGGACAGGGTATTGAAAAACTGTTTTTT
17,TRBJ1-5,TRBD1,NA,TRBV25-1,CAQIPRDSLYSNQPQHF,TGTGCTCAGATACCGCGGGACAGCCTCTATAGCAATCAGCCCCAGCATTTT
16,TRBJ2-5,NA,few,TRBV4-1,CASSQDRWRGNLPQYF,TGCGCCAGCAGCCAAGATAGGTGGCGGGGCAACCTTCCCCAGTACTTC
16,TRBJ2-7,NA,few,TRBV18,CASSPLQKQNSYEQYF,TGTGCCAGCTCACCACTGCAGAAACAGAACTCCTACGAGCAGTACTTC
15,TRBJ2-7,NA,few,TRBV7-6,CASSAPPDSSYEQYF,TGTGCCAGCAGCGCCCCTCCGGACAGCTCCTACGAGCAGTACTTC
15,TRBJ1-1,NA,few,TRBV6-1,CASSVVHRLNTEAFF,TGTGCCAGCAGTGTTGTTCACCGGTTGAACACTGAAGCTTTCTTT
15,TRBJ1-1,NA,few,TRBV19,CASSITAKMNTEAFF,TGTGCCAGTAGTATAACAGCCAAAATGAACACTGAAGCTTTCTTT
18,TRBJ2-1,TRBD2,NA,TRBV18,CASSPPNGLAGGIYEQFF,TGTGCCAGCTCACCACCCAATGGACTAGCGGGGGGGATCTATGAGCAGTTCTTC
14,TRBJ2-7,TRBD1,NA,TRBV6-6,CASSLADRVREQYF,TGTGCCAGCAGTTTGGCGGACAGGGTGAGGGAGCAGTACTTC
17,TRBJ2-2,NA,NA,TRBV10-1,CASSEGDRPFSTGELFF,TGCGCCAGCAGTGAGGGCGACAGGCCTTTTAGCACCGGGGAGCTGTTTTTT
14,TRBJ1-6,NA,medium-sized,TRBV4-1,CASSQRGLDSPLHF,TGCGCCAGCAGCCAACGGGGGTTGGATTCACCCCTCCACTTT
13,TRBJ2-7,NA,few,TRBV6-5,CASREQSSYEQYF,TGTGCCAGCAGAGAACAGAGCTCCTACGAGCAGTACTTC
16,TRBJ2-5,TRBD1,NA,TRBV25-1,CASSEGGTGGQETQYF,TGTGCCAGCAGTGAGGGGGGGACAGGGGGACAAGAGACCCAGTACTTC
15,TRBJ2-2,NA,NA,TRBV5-6,CASSLRTPGIGELFF,TGTGCCAGCAGCTTGCGTACCCCCGGGATCGGGGAGCTGTTTTTT